The next 2 T cell receptor beta chains were all read from a single sample in a study of blood T cells in healthy people across ages. With a J-beta primer mix and a sample-barcoded 5' primer, a second PCR ran about 7 to 12 cycles. TCRdb independently ran MiXCR on the 5' RACE reads; one entry per CDR3 protein. The data show 500,000 to 600,000 distinct CDR3 sequences, 27% seen once. Sequencing was performed on blood. These receptor sequences come from a woman aged 70-85 years in good health.

This clonotype has only a few counts. V is TRBV6-1 and J is TRBJ2-6, with unresolved D. V gave up 7 bases and J gave up 5 bases, with 6 bases separating them. This CDR3 is built from 12 residues. Looked up from germline, CDR1 is MNHNS and CDR2 is SASEGT. In DNA, the CDR3 is TGTGCCAGCAATCAATGGGCCAACGTCCTGACTTTC. Translation: CASNQWANVLTF.

The V gene is TRBV20-1, the J gene TRBJ1-5; 8 nucleotides align to TRBD1. CDR3 length equals 13 residues. The V gene's germline CDR1 is DFQATT and CDR2 SNEGSKA (reference sequence). Unmatched junction bases numbered 5, after V lost 5 bases and J lost 5 bases. This CDR3 reads CSARTGNDQPQHF. The CDR3 DNA reads TGCAGTGCTCGGACAGGGAACGATCAGCCCCAGCATTTT.